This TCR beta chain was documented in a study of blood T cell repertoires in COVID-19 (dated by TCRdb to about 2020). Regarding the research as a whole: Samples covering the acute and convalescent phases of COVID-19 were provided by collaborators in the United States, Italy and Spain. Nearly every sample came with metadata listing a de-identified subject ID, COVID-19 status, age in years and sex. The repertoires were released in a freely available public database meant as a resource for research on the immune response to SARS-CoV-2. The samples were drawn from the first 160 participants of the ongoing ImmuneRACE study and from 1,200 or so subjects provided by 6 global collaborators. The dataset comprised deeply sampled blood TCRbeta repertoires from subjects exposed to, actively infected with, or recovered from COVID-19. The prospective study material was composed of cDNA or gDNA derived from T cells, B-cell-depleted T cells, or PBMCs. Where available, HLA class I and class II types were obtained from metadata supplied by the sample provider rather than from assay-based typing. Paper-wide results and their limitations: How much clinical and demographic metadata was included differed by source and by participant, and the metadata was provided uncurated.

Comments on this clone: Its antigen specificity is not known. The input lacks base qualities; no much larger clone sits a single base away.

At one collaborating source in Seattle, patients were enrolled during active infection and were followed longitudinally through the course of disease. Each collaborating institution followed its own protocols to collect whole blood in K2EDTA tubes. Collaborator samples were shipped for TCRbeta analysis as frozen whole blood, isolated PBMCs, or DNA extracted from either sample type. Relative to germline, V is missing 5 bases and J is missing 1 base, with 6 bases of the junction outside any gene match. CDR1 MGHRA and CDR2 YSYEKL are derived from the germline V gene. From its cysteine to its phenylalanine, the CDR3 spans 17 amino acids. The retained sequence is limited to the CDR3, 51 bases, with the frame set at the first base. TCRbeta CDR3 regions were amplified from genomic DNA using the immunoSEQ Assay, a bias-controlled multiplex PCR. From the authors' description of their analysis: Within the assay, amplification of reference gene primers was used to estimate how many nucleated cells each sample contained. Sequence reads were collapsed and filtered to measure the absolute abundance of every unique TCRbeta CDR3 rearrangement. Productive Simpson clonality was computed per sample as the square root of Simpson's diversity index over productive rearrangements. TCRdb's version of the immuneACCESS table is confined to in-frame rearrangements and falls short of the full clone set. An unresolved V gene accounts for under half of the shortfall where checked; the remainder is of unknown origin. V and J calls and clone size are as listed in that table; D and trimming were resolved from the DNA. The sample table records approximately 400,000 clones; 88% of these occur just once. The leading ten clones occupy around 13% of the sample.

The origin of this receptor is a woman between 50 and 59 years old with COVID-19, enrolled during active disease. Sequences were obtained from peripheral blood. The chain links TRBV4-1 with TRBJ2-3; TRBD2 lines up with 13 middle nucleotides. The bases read TGCGCCAGCAGCTCTCGGACTAGCGGGGGAGGCACAGATACGCAGTATTTT. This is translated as CASSSRTSGGGTDTQYF.